The T cell receptor beta chain under discussion was sequenced for a study of resident and recirculating memory T cells in vitiligo (dated by TCRdb to 2017 to 2018). Study-wide context: For TCR beta sequencing, each of a few stable vitiligo patients provided PBMCs and epidermis from shave biopsies taken at two lesional sites and two nonlesional sites. Right before genomic DNA was extracted using the Qiagen DNeasy Blood & Tissue Kit, the samples were homogenized with no cell sorting step. Human TCR beta sequencing was used to test whether specific clones in lesional vitiligo skin differed from clones in nonlesional skin and blood. The full study reports these points: TCR sequences were not conserved across biopsy sites or patients, suggesting that different T cell clones infiltrate different lesions, described as private specificity. No single dominant TCR clone was found, and clonality differed from one vitiligo lesion to another. Overlap and correlation analysis showed no significant repertoire overlap between biopsies except for each lesion with itself, even within a single patient. Mechanistic studies in the future are needed to assess how much the detected T cell clones and the human Trm pools versus Tcm pools each contribute.

TCR beta chains were amplified from genomic DNA using the immunoSEQ hsTCRB kit. The immunoSEQ service ran the sequencing of the TCR beta libraries on an Illumina MiSeq instrument. The paper's data handling went like this. Repertoire data were analyzed with the immunoSEQ Analyzer. The source is immuneACCESS, and TCRdb retained only in-frame sequences with V and J called. Part of the clones is not carried over; for the studies checked, unresolved V genes explain less than half of this, and the remainder is unexplained. Clone size and the V and J calls come from that table; the DNA yielded D and trimming. This sample has 40,000 to 50,000 clones in its table, and around nine tenths of those were observed once. The top ten hold 4.5% of the sample. Stable vitiligo was defined as no change in lesions over the previous 6 months. To qualify as stable, patients additionally needed to show no confetti depigmentation, which is a clinical sign of active vitiligo. Anyone who had been treated within the previous three months was excluded from the study. PBMCs were isolated from heparinized blood by Ficoll density gradient centrifugation and then flash-frozen.

Relative to germline, V is 4 bases shorter and J is 5 bases shorter, with 19 bases between their ends. The CDR3 numbers 15 residues from cysteine through phenylalanine. The retained sequence is limited to the CDR3, 45 bases, with the frame set at the first base. CDR1 is given as SGHRS and CDR2 as YFSETQ, both from the germline V gene. As for this clone: This clone's antigen is unknown. No much larger clone is present one base from it, and per-base qualities are unavailable.

This TCR came from a male donor with vitiligo. The chain is made from TRBV5-1 and TRBJ2-7; D gene: possibly TRBD2, on 7 matching bases. The sequenced sample consisted of blood. The nucleotide sequence reads as follows: TGCGCCAGCAGCACGACGGGGGGAACAGGGAACGAGCAGTACTTC. It is translated as CASSTTGGTGNEQYF.